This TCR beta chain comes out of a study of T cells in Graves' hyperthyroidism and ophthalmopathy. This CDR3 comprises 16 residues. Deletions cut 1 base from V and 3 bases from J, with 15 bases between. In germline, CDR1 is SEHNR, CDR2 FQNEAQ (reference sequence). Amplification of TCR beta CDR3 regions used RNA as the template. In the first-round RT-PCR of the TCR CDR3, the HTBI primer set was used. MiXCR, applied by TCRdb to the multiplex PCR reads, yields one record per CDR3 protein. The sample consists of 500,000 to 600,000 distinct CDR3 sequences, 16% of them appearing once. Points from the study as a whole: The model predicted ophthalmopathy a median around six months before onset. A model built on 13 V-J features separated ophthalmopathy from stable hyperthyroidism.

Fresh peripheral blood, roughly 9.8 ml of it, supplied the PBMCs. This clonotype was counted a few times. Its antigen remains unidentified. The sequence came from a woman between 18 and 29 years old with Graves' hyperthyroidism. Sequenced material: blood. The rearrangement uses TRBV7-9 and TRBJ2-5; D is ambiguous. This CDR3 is CASSLVISGPKETQYF. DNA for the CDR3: TGTGCCAGCAGCTTAGTCATTTCGGGCCCCAAAGAGACCCAGTACTTC.